This TCR beta chain emerged from a study of blood T cells in healthy people across ages. J lost 7 bases, V lost 4 bases, and 13 bases had no gene match. Per germline, CDR1 SGHRS and CDR2 YFSETQ. This CDR3 spans 16 amino acids. With a J-beta primer mix and a sample-barcoded 5' primer, a second PCR ran about 6 to 11 cycles. TCRdb independently ran MiXCR on the 5' RACE reads; one entry per CDR3 protein. The data contain 700,000 or so distinct CDR3 sequences, 40% to 45% of them singletons. Sequencing was performed on blood. The chain combines TRBV5-1 with TRBJ2-7; 11 bases align to TRBD2. The sequence came from a man older than 75 in good health. CDR3: CASSISSGRPMDEQYF. The CDR3 region has the DNA TGCGCCAGCAGCATTTCTAGCGGGAGGCCGATGGATGAGCAGTACTTC.